Each of the 30 T cell receptor beta chains below was sequenced from the same sample in a study of early T cells in non-severe SARS-CoV-2 infection (dated by TCRdb to about 2021). The library was produced with 5' RACE. Sequencing was carried out with a NextSeq 500. TCRdb's own reprocessing of the public reads used fastp at Q25 and MiXCR and kept productive beta chains. Identical CDR3 protein sequences are pooled into one entry, listed with their most common genes and DNA. The sample table records about 82,000 distinct CDR3 sequences; roughly 13% of these occur just once. Approximately 6.5% of the sample rests with the top ten. Sequencing input: whole blood. These TCRs come from an adult who was a healthcare worker with PCR-confirmed SARS-CoV-2 infection or an uninfected control (not recorded which).

This clonotype was observed many times. This chain links TRBV2 with TRBJ2-1, with D possibly matching TRBD1 (6 bases). The CDR3 has 15 residues. V was clipped by 4 bases and J by 3 bases, with 13 bases between them. Germline CDR1 SNHLY, CDR2 FYNNEI. The CDR3: CASSAQGKSYNEQFF. The CDR3 DNA reads as TGTGCCAGCAGTGCACAGGGAAAAAGCTACAATGAGCAGTTCTTC.

This rearrangement joins TRBV3-1 to TRBJ1-3, with D perhaps matching TRBD1 (6 bases). The CDR3 totals 16 residues. Germline lookup yields CDR1 LGHDT and CDR2 YNNKEL (reference sequence). V was clipped by 4 bases and J by 2 bases, with 15 bases between them. This chain's CDR3 is CASSLGAGRPGNTIYF. As DNA, the CDR3 is TGTGCCAGCAGCCTGGGGGCAGGACGTCCTGGAAACACCATATATTTT.

V is TRBV5-1 and J is TRBJ1-1, with D unresolved. CDR1 SGHRS and CDR2 YFSETQ come from the germline V gene. Trimming removed 4 bases from V and 1 base from J, with 8 bases in between. The CDR3 length is 13 residues. CDR3 in amino acids: CASSAQRNTEAFF. The CDR3, as DNA: TGCGCCAGCAGCGCCCAGCGGAACACTGAAGCTTTCTTT. Full variable domain (outside the CDR3, taken from reference TRBV5-1 and TRBJ1-1): KAGVTQTPRYLIKTRGQQVTLSCSPISGHRSVSWYQQTPGQGLQFLFEYFSETQRNKGNFPGRFSGRQFSNSRSEMNVSTLELGDSALYLCASSAQRNTEAFFGQGTRLTVV.

Ten or more counts support this clonotype. The V and J genes are TRBV5-5 and TRBJ2-7; possible D gene TRBD1, 5 bases. The CDR3 totals 12 residues. Trimming cost V 2 bases and J 4 bases, with 7 bases left between them. Germline CDR1 and CDR2: SGHKS and YYEKEE (reference sequence). The CDR3 sequence is CASSFDSYEQYF. For the CDR3, the DNA is TGTGCCAGCAGCTTTGACAGTTACGAGCAGTACTTC.

The table lists this clonotype with a few counts. This rearrangement joins TRBV9 to TRBJ2-7; TRBD1 might be the D (6 bases). Trimming pared 0 bases from V and 3 bases from J, leaving 16 bases between. Germline V gene sequence: CDR1 SGDLS, CDR2 YYNGEE. This CDR3 contains 16 residues. CDR3 residues: CASSVERDTVFYEQYF. Written as DNA, the CDR3 is TGTGCCAGCAGCGTAGAAAGGGACACCGTCTTCTACGAGCAGTACTTC.

A word on this clonotype: Sequence at one end of the junction differs from germline and may be a read error. The chain employs TRBV18 and TRBJ2-7, with D possibly TRBD2 on 5 matching bases. The CDR3 spans 14 residues. Germline V CDR1 and CDR2: KGHSH, LQKENI. In DNA, the CDR3 is TGTGCCAGCCCACCACGTACGGGGTCCTACGAGCAGTACTTC. Its protein is CASPPRTGSYEQYF.

This clonotype was seen once. This rearrangement joins TRBV6-5 to TRBJ1-2; D call uncertain. The V end lost 6 bases, the J end lost 4 bases, and 15 bases lay between the germline ends. The CDR3 extends over 14 amino acids. Germline loops: CDR1 MNHEY, CDR2 SVGAGI. The CDR3 DNA reads TGTGCCAGCAGCCTAACTCTGGGAGTCTATGGCTACACCTTC. Amino acid sequence: CASSLTLGVYGYTF.

This sequence joins TRBV3-1 and TRBJ2-7; D remains ambiguous. Trimming removed 5 bases at V and 5 bases at J, with 19 bases between. This CDR3 region has 15 residues. Per germline, CDR1 LGHDT and CDR2 YNNKEL (reference sequence). The CDR3 region is CASSELNGRHDEQYF. The CDR3 DNA reads TGTGCCAGCAGCGAGCTGAACGGGCGGCATGACGAGCAGTACTTC.

This clonotype was seen at least ten times. The J gene is TRBJ1-1, the V gene TRBV29-1; D not resolved. Trimming shortened V by 8 bases and J by 3 bases, and 19 bases separated the two germline ends. Germline CDR1 and CDR2: SQVTM and ANQGSEA. CDR3 size: 14 residues. The CDR3: CSFVRWGGDTEAFF. The CDR3 region has the DNA TGCAGCTTTGTCCGTTGGGGTGGCGACACTGAAGCTTTCTTT.

This clonotype has only a few counts. The chain links TRBV19 to TRBJ2-7; D is ambiguous. The CDR3 is 13 residues long. Between the trimmed V and J ends, which lost 1 base and 3 bases, there was a span of 7 bases. Per the germline V gene, CDR1 is LNHDA and CDR2 is SQIVND (reference sequence). CDR3 nucleotide sequence: TGTGCCAGTAGTATAGGTAACATCTACGAGCAGTACTTC. Translated: CASSIGNIYEQYF.

This clonotype occurred a few times. The J gene is TRBJ2-3, the V gene TRBV9; D remains unclear. CDR3 length equals 12 residues. The germline V gene encodes CDR1 SGDLS and CDR2 YYNGEE. Deletions cut 0 bases from V and 4 bases from J, with 3 bases between. CDR3 DNA sequence: TGTGCCAGCAGCGTAGGTCCAGATACGCAGTATTTT. Residues: CASSVGPDTQYF. The variable domain in full, completed from reference TRBV9 and TRBJ2-3, reads DSGVTQTPKHLITATGQRVTLRCSPRSGDLSVYWYQQSLDQGLQFLIQYYNGEERAKGNILERFSAQQFPDLHSELNLSSLELGDSALYFCASSVGPDTQYFGPGTRLTVL.

This clonotype was observed at least ten times. The chain joins TRBV4-1 to TRBJ1-2; no definite D call. Germline lookup yields CDR1 MGHRA and CDR2 YSYEKL. Deletions cut 0 bases from V and 6 bases from J, with 11 bases between. The CDR3 length is 14 residues. For the CDR3, the DNA is TGCGCCAGCAGCCAAGATAGTTTTATAAATGGCTACACCTTC. This codes for CASSQDSFINGYTF.

In this sample, this clonotype turned up many times. The rearrangement joins TRBV5-1 to TRBJ1-4; unclear D gene. V gave up 1 base and J gave up 7 bases, with 20 bases separating them. The germline V gene has CDR1 SGHRS and CDR2 YFSETQ. This CDR3 contains 17 residues. The CDR3 bases are TGCGCCAGCAGCTTGTTCGCCGACAACGATGGGAGTGAAAAACTGTTTTTT. This encodes CASSLFADNDGSEKLFF.

This clonotype was detected only a few times. The chain uses TRBV7-9 and TRBJ2-1; 7 bases agree with TRBD2. Germline V CDR1 and CDR2: SEHNR, FQNEAQ (reference sequence). The CDR3 loop spans 15 amino acids. The V segment lost 5 bases and the J segment 7 bases; nucleotides outside the gene matches: 11. The CDR3 DNA follows: TGTGCCAGCAGCGGGCAGCAGCGGGATGAGAATGAGCAGTTCTTC. Amino acids: CASSGQQRDENEQFF.

The rearrangement uses TRBV12-3 or TRBV12-4 and TRBJ1-4, with D hard to call. V was shortened by 2 bases and J by 4 bases, with 14 bases between the two germline ends. The CDR3 consists of 16 residues. CDR3 in DNA: TGTGCCAGCAGTTTAAAGAACGGCCTCATTAATGAAAAACTGTTTTTT. Translation: CASSLKNGLINEKLFF.

This clonotype was picked up a small number of times. The chain carries TRBV7-9 and TRBJ1-5; a weak D match, TRBD1 (5 bases). CDR1 is SEHNR, CDR2 FQNEAQ, per germline (reference sequence). The CDR3 is 14 amino acids. V was trimmed by 0 bases and J by 3 bases, leaving 6 bases between them. This CDR3 reads CASSLAGVNQPQHF. The CDR3 bases are TGTGCCAGCAGCTTAGCAGGGGTCAATCAGCCCCAGCATTTT.

This clonotype was found many times. The chain recombines TRBV7-9 with TRBJ2-3, with D unresolved. The CDR3 loop spans 14 amino acids. Germline-derived CDR1 and CDR2 are SEHNR and FQNEAQ (reference sequence). V was cut by 5 bases and J by 2 bases, with 11 bases left in between. CDR3 amino acids: CASSPAGDTDTQYF. The DNA for the CDR3 is TGTGCCAGCAGCCCGGCCGGTGACACAGATACGCAGTATTTT.

The rearrangement links TRBV6-1 to TRBJ1-2, with 7 bases lining up with TRBD1. CDR3 size: 14 residues. V shed 6 bases and J 7 bases; nucleotides not matched to a gene: 11. Germline lookup yields CDR1 MNHNS and CDR2 SASEGT. This chain's CDR3 is CASSLGGQDPGYTF. The CDR3 nucleotides read TGTGCCAGCAGCCTCGGAGGACAGGACCCTGGCTACACCTTC.

This clonotype was detected only a few times. The J gene is TRBJ2-5, the V gene TRBV3-1, with D possibly TRBD1 on 6 matching bases. Germline V gives CDR1 LGHDT, CDR2 YNNKEL (reference sequence). This CDR3 contains 14 residues. V dropped 5 bases and J dropped 3 bases, with 13 bases sitting between them. The CDR3 region has the DNA TGTGCCAGCAGCTTGCAGGGGCCCGAAGAGACCCAGTACTTC. This translates into CASSLQGPEETQYF.

Turning to this clonotype: It may be a read error: a sequence one base away is much more abundant. The gene calls are TRBV9 and TRBJ2-2; D unresolved. This CDR3 has 14 amino acids. The germline CDR1 and CDR2 sequences are SGDLS and YYNGEE. Trimming left V 2 bases short and J 1 base short, with 6 bases between. The CDR3 DNA follows: TGTGCCAGCAGCGTGACACGGAACACCGGGGAGCTGTTTTTT. This translates into CASSVTRNTGELFF. The whole variable domain, remainder taken from reference TRBV9 and TRBJ2-2, is DSGVTQTPKHLITATGQRVTLRCSPRSGDLSVYWYQQSLDQGLQFLIQYYNGEERAKGNILERFSAQQFPDLHSELNLSSLELGDSALYFCASSVTRNTGELFFGEGSRLTVL.

This clonotype was detected a few times. At one of its ends the junction is not consistent with the germline gene, which may arise from a read error. The rearrangement uses TRBV7-9 and TRBJ2-3; unclear D gene. The CDR3 loop spans 11 amino acids. CDR1 and CDR2 (germline): SEHNR, FQNEAQ (reference sequence). This CDR3 is CASSHGLEGTF. The DNA for the CDR3 is TGTGCCAGCAGCCACGGGCTAGAAGGAACCTTT.

This clonotype came up a few times. This chain joins TRBV5-5 and TRBJ1-2; D might be TRBD1 (6 bases). V shed 4 bases and J shed 1 base, with 11 bases lying between them. The germline V gene encodes CDR1 SGHKS and CDR2 YYEKEE (reference sequence). The CDR3 totals 14 residues. The CDR3 sequence is CASSVDSLNYGYTF. CDR3 in DNA: TGTGCCAGCAGCGTGGACAGTCTTAACTATGGCTACACCTTC.

This chain joins TRBV7-9 and TRBJ2-2; 8 bases match TRBD1. This CDR3 spans 17 amino acids. CDR1 is SEHNR and CDR2 is FQNEAQ in the germline V gene (reference sequence). V lost 5 bases and J lost 4; bases outside the gene matches: 12. CDR3 coding DNA: TGTGCCAGCAGCCCACGACAGGGGCTTTTTAGCACCGGGGAGCTGTTTTTT. Protein product: CASSPRQGLFSTGELFF. The full variable domain, rest sourced from reference TRBV7-9 and TRBJ2-2, is DTGVSQNPRHKITKRGQNVTFRCDPISEHNRLYWYRQTLGQGPEFLTYFQNEAQLEKSRLLSDRFSAERPKGSFSTLEIQRTEQGDSAMYLCASSPRQGLFSTGELFFGEGSRLTVL.

This clonotype was seen many times. This chain connects TRBV28 to TRBJ2-3, with 12 bases identical to TRBD2. Germline lookup yields CDR1 MDHEN and CDR2 SYDVKM. Germline trimming cut 5 bases from V and 6 bases from J; bases unmatched to any gene: 9. This CDR3 contains 16 residues. The CDR3 reads CASSTRTSGKSDTQYF. DNA of the CDR3: TGTGCCAGCAGTACTCGGACTAGCGGGAAGTCTGATACGCAGTATTTT.

This clonotype was observed a handful of times. The rearrangement links TRBV4-1 to TRBJ1-5; no clear D. Germline values: CDR1 MGHRA, CDR2 YSYEKL. Deletions cut 0 bases from V and 8 bases from J, with 8 bases between. The CDR3 has 13 residues. CDR3 protein: CASSQERREPQHF. The CDR3 bases are TGCGCCAGCAGCCAAGAGCGCAGAGAGCCCCAGCATTTT.

This clonotype came up many times. The V call is TRBV7-8, the J call TRBJ2-3, with TRBD2 matching 11 bases. This CDR3 spans 17 amino acids. The junction had 9 bases not matched to a gene; V was cut back by 4 bases and J by 3 bases. Germline V gene lookup returns CDR1 SGHVS and CDR2 FQNEAQ. The CDR3 loop is CASSSKASGGWTDTQYF. In nucleotides, the CDR3 is TGTGCCAGCAGCTCAAAGGCTAGCGGGGGGTGGACAGATACGCAGTATTTT.

In this sample, this clonotype turned up many times. As DNA, the CDR3 is TGTGCCAGCAGTCCGGGACGGCCCTACGAGCAGTACTTC. Residues: CASSPGRPYEQYF. The chain couples TRBV12-3 or TRBV12-4 to TRBJ2-7; possibly TRBD1 or TRBD2 for D (5 bases each). The V end lost 5 bases, the J end lost 2 bases, and 10 bases lay between the germline ends. The CDR3 is made up of 13 amino acids.

This clonotype was detected only a few times. This rearrangement joins TRBV20-1 to TRBJ2-5; unclear D gene. The V gene lost 2 bases and the J gene lost 2 bases, with 18 bases spanning the gap. Germline CDR1 reads DFQATT; CDR2 reads SNEGSKA (reference sequence). The CDR3 is made up of 16 amino acids. The chain's CDR3 is CSARSIHRARQETQYF. The CDR3 DNA reads as TGCAGTGCTAGAAGCATTCATCGGGCACGGCAAGAGACCCAGTACTTC.

This clonotype was picked up a small number of times. J is TRBJ1-1 and V is TRBV29-1; D not certain. Germline CDR1 SQVTM, CDR2 ANQGSEA. CDR3 length: 13 amino acids. Trimming pared 6 bases from V and 1 base from J, leaving 12 bases between. The chain's CDR3 is CSVYRGGNTEAFF. The DNA for the CDR3 is TGCAGCGTATACCGGGGAGGGAACACTGAAGCTTTCTTT. Filled out from reference TRBV29-1 and TRBJ1-1, the complete variable domain reads SAVISQKPSRDICQRGTSLTIQCQVDSQVTMMFWYRQQPGQSLTLIATANQGSEATYESGFVIDKFPISRPNLTFSTLTVSNMSPEDSSIYLCSVYRGGNTEAFFGQGTRLTVV.

The chain links TRBV29-1 to TRBJ2-3, with D unclear. Germline CDR1 reads SQVTM; CDR2 reads ANQGSEA. V lost 3 bases and J lost 4, with 11 bases in between. This CDR3 is 13 amino acids long. The CDR3: CSVEVPPADTQYF. The CDR3, as DNA: TGCAGCGTTGAGGTCCCGCCGGCAGATACGCAGTATTTT.